The source of this TCR beta chain is a study of cytomegalovirus exposure and HLA in healthy donors (dated by TCRdb to 2015 to 2018). The study in broad terms: An earlier analysis of some 550 of the donors reported approximately 290 Gb of sequence data and around 120 million unique TCR beta sequences from roughly 180 million T cells. Approximately 310 gigabases of sequencing data and tens of millions of unique TCR sequences were included in an early release covering several hundred HLA-typed donors. Of the approximately 400 genotyped donors, 65% to 90% were placed in the genetic ancestry cluster associated with self-reported Caucasian donors. The study aimed to test whether signatures of past pathogen exposure could be identified by cataloging public T cell receptors. The T cell repertoires of several hundred subjects were profiled by immunosequencing and related to cytomegalovirus serostatus. In addition to the first cohort of about 650 subjects, a separate validation cohort of approximately 130 different subjects was used. High-throughput TCR immunosequencing, statistical association of individual TCRs with disease status, and machine learning were combined to predict cytomegalovirus infection status. A later analysis re-examined previously published TCR beta repertoires from more than 550 donors and added high-resolution HLA genotyping to investigate patterns of TCR occurrence. The later analysis used no new phenotypic data to find candidate immune exposures, relying instead on TCR beta sequences and their occurrence across donors. In an earlier analysis of 587 of the donors, high-throughput TCR beta sequencing was used to judge whether each TCR beta V gene segment behaved as functional or pseudogenic. Alongside the repertoire data, information on donor age, sex, ethnicity and CMV serostatus was compiled. A later genetic analysis took genome-wide SNP genotypes for about 55% of the 666 donors and used that subset as a discovery cohort. Every repertoire in the discovery cohort had been generated on one and the same sequencing platform. Class I and class II HLA loci were covered by the typing at four-digit resolution. Typing coverage varied by locus: 629-630 donors for A, B, C, DRB1 and DQB1; 500 to 550 for DQA1; some 610 for DPA1; 450 to 480 for DPB1. A handful of DR-DQ haplotypes were handled as single units for association and clustering because linkage in the cohort was strong. On average, roughly 250,000 unique TCR beta nucleotide sequences were sequenced per donor among several hundred genotyped donors of the cohort, with approximately 18% of those sequences being non-productive. General findings and caveats noted by the study authors: Only TCR beta chains were sequenced in this cohort, and the absence of alpha or paired-chain data limited detectable features. When HLA alleles, especially DR and DQ, strongly co-occurred, TCR associations were difficult to assign to individual alleles. While some public TCRs were present in many individuals, most TCR sequences turned up only very rarely across donors. The only immune exposure information available for the cohort was CMV serostatus. Because some donors lacked HLA typing at each locus, the association tests relied only on the typed subset. In a later analysis, HLA-associated TCR beta chains were found to be more clonally expanded and to have lower generation probabilities than equally common non-associated chains. A cluster of highly shared sequence variants was judged likely to represent a technical artifact of the sequencing pipeline. A later genetic analysis associated a missense DCLRE1C variant with V-gene and J-gene trimming of TCR beta chains, and an independent cohort replicated the association. Several of the top co-occurrence clusters appeared to be linked to parvovirus B19, influenza, CMV and Epstein-Barr virus, according to a later analysis. Compared with the 666-donor mean, donors in an Asian-associated ancestry cluster had fewer N-insertions in productive TCRs, according to a later genetic analysis. In vitro tests confirmed that three of the cytomegalovirus-associated TCR beta chains recognize cytomegalovirus antigens. A further reported finding was that TCR beta sequences accurately predicted the HLA-A and HLA-B alleles for most subjects in the first cohort. A total of 150 to 200 TCR beta chains were listed by the study as associated with cytomegalovirus. The authors suggested that the approach could potentially be extended to other disease states and immunological phenotypes. In a later analysis, the rate of TCR association differed among HLA loci, with DRB1 alleles having the most associated TCRs and HLA-C alleles having the fewest. An earlier analysis of several hundred of the donors showed that most TCR beta V segments appeared in productive rearrangements either about 87% or about 30% of the time, which broadly matched IMGT annotations. The presence/absence analyses assumed that sequencing depth was roughly uniform across donors, and that assumption may not be true. Linkage disequilibrium might explain the correlated functional status among segregating V segments, but an unknown experimental factor could not be excluded. The classifier was reported to diagnose cytomegalovirus status with high specificity and sensitivity in both the original and validation cohorts. Because counts were too low, 15 to 20 rarely observed V segments, including chromosome 9 orphons, were excluded from the earlier analysis of about 500 of the donors. According to a later analysis, most CMV-associated TCR beta chains appeared to be HLA-restricted, and the HLA associations seemed to be driven largely by CMV exposure. At a false discovery rate of 0.05, a later analysis linked approximately 18,000 TCR beta sequences to specific HLA alleles.

A remark on this clone: Its specific antigen is unknown. Base-call qualities are not available, and no considerably larger clone is one nucleotide away.

The library was produced with the immunoSEQ multiplex PCR assay. For the multiplex PCR, a mixture combining 60 forward primers for TCR Vbeta segments and 13 reverse primers for TCR Jbeta segments was used. A multiplex PCR assay on genomic DNA amplified the CDR3 region of rearranged TCR beta genes. Amplified TCR beta libraries were sequenced as 87-base-pair reads on the Illumina HiSeq System. Turning to the authors' computational methods: Across the 670 or so repertoires, a later analysis counted roughly 77 million unique TCR beta chains, about 10 million of which were shared by at least two donors. Raw reads were error-corrected and collapsed into unique sequences by a nearest-neighbor algorithm in which closely related sequences were merged to remove PCR and sequencing errors. To assign V, D and J gene segments, CDR3 sequences were aligned to IMGT reference sequences. For a sequence to be retained, a match of at least six nucleotides was required to both a V gene segment and a J gene segment. A rearrangement was called productive if the CDR3 had no stop codons and remained in frame with V and J, and every other rearrangement was called non-productive. Following IMGT convention, CDR3 was defined as the stretch from the second conserved V-encoded cysteine up to the conserved J-encoded phenylalanine. In an earlier analysis of some 550 of the donors, sequences lacking an unambiguous match to a single V gene segment were excluded. In an earlier analysis of a few hundred of the donors, a V segment was called functional when productive rearrangements were above 56.7%, and segregating when the standard deviation between donors exceeded 5%. A statistical classification framework was built to diagnose cytomegalovirus status from the catalog of TCR beta chain sequences. A later analysis assigned V and J genes by comparing TCR nucleotide sequences with IMGT/GENE-DB human TR gene sequences. In a later analysis, CDR3 sequences and most-parsimonious VDJ recombination scenarios were assigned using the TCRdist pipeline. In a later analysis, every TCR beta chain was defined by the combination of its CDR3 amino acid sequence and its V-gene family, and reads without a unique V-gene family were dropped. To address suspected cross-contamination and a sequencing artifact, a later analysis removed 592 highly shared, low-generation-probability nucleotide sequences. For each public chain, a later analysis derived a clonal expansion index from normalized ranks of inferred template counts within each repertoire. In a later analysis, generation probabilities were computed with a VDJ recombination model fitted to out-of-frame rearrangements, and the resulting probabilities were checked against IGoR. Hypergeometric tests were used in a later analysis to score TCR-TCR, TCR-HLA and TCR-CMV co-occurrence, with a repertoire-size bias correction applied to the TCR pairs. In a later analysis, false discovery rates were estimated by permuting HLA or CMV assignments 20 times. In a later analysis, co-occurring TCRs were grouped with DBSCAN, and TCRdist sequence similarity was added when clustering was performed within HLA-allele-positive subsets. Co-occurrence clustering excluded repertoires with fewer than 30,000 or more than 120,000 public chains, plus five with anomalous nucleotide sharing. TCRdb provides this immuneACCESS table in a form limited to in-frame rearrangements. Some clones are lacking; in checked studies, under half of them reflect an unresolved V gene, and why the rest are absent is not known. V and J calls and clone size come straight from that table; D and trimming were deduced from the DNA. Recorded for this sample are some 100,000 clones; around 73% of them occurred a single time. Of the sample, 8.4% falls within the top ten clones.

The cohort was made up of approximately 670 healthy bone marrow donors. At the time of sampling, all cohort members were nominally healthy, though unrecorded immune exposures were likely present. The donor tested CMV seronegative and was one of the 352 seronegative cohort members. A peripheral blood sample was provided by each donor, and peripheral blood mononuclear cells were used for TCR beta sequencing. The Qiagen DNeasy Blood Extraction Kit was used to extract genomic DNA from the blood cell samples. The sequence was collected from a man aged 40-49 years in good health and CMV-seronegative. The sequenced sample was PBMCs.

The CDR3: CASSRTSGGTDTQYF. DNA sequence: TGCGCCAGCAGCAGGACTAGCGGGGGGACAGATACGCAGTATTTT. The chain is made from TRBV4-3 and TRBJ2-3; 14 central bases correspond to TRBD2. Taken from the germline V gene, the CDR1 and CDR2 loops are LGHNA and YSLEER. Spanning cysteine to phenylalanine, the CDR3 consists of 15 amino acids. Just the 45-base CDR3 DNA is kept, in frame starting at base 1. Here V drops 5 bases and J drops 3 bases, and the junction holds 1 base not matched to any gene.